The sequence of this T cell receptor (beta chain) was determined in a study of neurological immune-mediated disorders (dated by TCRdb to about 2019). Regarding the research as a whole: Of the approximately 34 multiple sclerosis patients, approximately 30 had relapsing-remitting MS and 3 had secondary progressive MS. Peripheral blood TCR-beta repertoires from patients with HTLV-I-associated myelopathy (HAM/TSP), patients with multiple sclerosis, and healthy controls were compared in the study using UMI-based sequencing. The approximately 110 TCR-beta libraries included longitudinal samples, technical triplicates and paired sorted CD4+ and CD8+ T-cell subsets alongside PBMC samples. The cohort included 60 to 75 subjects: about 15 with HAM/TSP, around 34 with multiple sclerosis, and around 20 healthy controls.

To synthesize cDNA, template-switch 5'RACE was performed with a primer carrying a 10-nucleotide random unique molecular identifier so that each TCR transcript was tagged. Over 190 million TCR-beta sequences, covering 15-18 subjects, were produced in each sequencing run. The RNeasy kit was used to extract total RNA. TCR-beta VDJ regions were amplified with primers for the TCR constant region and the 5'RACE anchor, using the KAPA Real-time Library Amplification kit. A first PCR added sample indexes and Illumina adaptors, and a second PCR then raised library yield. After Ampure bead purification, the roughly 650 bp TCR product was size-selected on a 2% E-gel SizeSelection system. Before pooling, library quality was checked on a Bioanalyzer, concentration was measured with Qubit, and libraries were quantified with the Kapa Library Quantification kit. An Illumina HiSeq 2500 was used to sequence the libraries paired-end at 2 x 150 bp. To increase sequence diversity, roughly 24-32% phiX was spiked into each library pool. As for how the authors treated the data: The quality-filtered reads were processed with the UMI-based MiGEC pipeline, whose error correction step removed more than 75% of the raw TCR sequences. IMGT germline references were used for aligning VDJ genes, and each clonotype was defined as a unique CDR3 amino acid sequence together with its V-J genes. Clonal expansion, Shannon diversity, and CDR3 relatedness (CalcPairwiseDistances, ClusterSamples) were evaluated with VDJtools, and phylogenetic trees were built with CLCbio workbench. Expanded clones were defined as having at least 8 unique UMIs, based on coefficient-of-variation modelling across technical triplicates. TCRdb took the public reads, trimmed them with fastp at Q25, ran MiXCR for clone calling and kept in-frame beta chains. Rows matching on CDR3 protein sequence are summarized as one entry with the most common DNA and genes. TCRdb's processing, not the study's, gives the V and J calls here. In this sample the table shows tens of thousands of distinct CDR3 sequences, roughly 4% of which occur a single time. The top ten hold around 1.5% of the sample.

For the unsorted PBMC libraries, 2 million PBMCs were stored in RNAlater at -80 degrees C until RNA extraction and were used to generate the libraries. Multiple sclerosis patients were enrolled in a US clinical protocol evaluating disease progression by magnetic resonance imaging. Peripheral blood was subjected to Ficoll-Hypaque density gradient centrifugation to isolate PBMCs, which were then cryopreserved in liquid nitrogen. In regard to this clonotype: What this receptor recognizes is not known. A much larger clone is a single base away; this may be a read error.

The germline V gene encodes CDR1 MGHRA and CDR2 YSYEKL. The CDR3 goes from the cysteine to the phenylalanine over 15 residues. The DNA shown is the 45-base CDR3, in frame from base 1. Relative to germline, V is 1 base shorter and J is 4 bases shorter, with 14 bases between their ends. Broader findings and caveats from the paper: No association of the MS cluster with clinical or MRI features was observed, and the need for larger cohorts was stated by the authors. In phylogenetic analysis, the repertoires of 18 of 34 MS patients grouped into a cluster of related CDR3 sequences, which suggests a possible signature at the repertoire level. No identical CDR3 amino acid sequences were shared among expanded clones across subjects, suggesting private TCR-beta repertoires in all groups. TCR clonal expansion was highest in HAM/TSP patients and lowest in MS patients, with MS patients falling below even healthy controls.

This receptor was identified in a man aged 25 to 40 with multiple sclerosis. Recombination joined TRBV4-1 with TRBJ2-7, with the D gene not clear enough to name. Source material: PBMCs. The sequence in DNA is TGCGCCAGCAGCCAAGTCCTCGGAAAGGGTTACGAGCAGTACTTC. Translated, it gives CASSQVLGKGYEQYF.